Included here is one T cell receptor (beta chain) sequence, with context. The antigen this receptor binds is unknown. Qualities for individual bases were not recorded, and no much larger clone is one base off. This sample is part of a study of blood T cell repertoires in COVID-19 (TCRdb year 2020). Study-wide context: The collaborator samples originated in the United States, Italy and Spain and spanned the acute and convalescent phases of COVID-19. Samples were obtained from the ongoing ImmuneRACE study (first 160 participants) and from some 1,200 subjects provided by 6 global collaborators. A freely available public database, intended as a resource for researchers studying the immune response to SARS-CoV-2, is where the repertoires were released. HLA class I and class II types, where available, came from metadata supplied by the sample provider rather than from assay-based typing. The sample metadata nearly always contained a de-identified subject ID, COVID-19 status, age in years and sex. Deeply sampled blood TCRbeta repertoires from subjects exposed to, actively infected with, or recovered from COVID-19 were included in the dataset. The material from the prospective study consisted of cDNA or gDNA derived from T cells, B-cell-depleted T cells, or PBMCs.

Collaborating institutions collected whole blood in K2EDTA tubes following their own protocols. For TCRbeta analysis, collaborators shipped samples as frozen whole blood, isolated PBMCs, or DNA extracted from either of those sample types. V is shortened by 2 bases, J by 3 bases, and the region joining them spans 9 bases. The CDR3 has 15 amino acids, counting the end cysteine and phenylalanine. The read is trimmed to its CDR3 DNA, 45 bases read in frame from base 1. The CDR1 and CDR2 encoded by the germline V gene are SGHRS and YFSETQ. The immunoSEQ Assay, a bias-controlled multiplex PCR, was used to amplify TCRbeta CDR3 regions from genomic DNA. The authors processed their data as follows. The number of nucleated cells in each sample was estimated from the amplification of reference gene primers within the assay. To quantify the absolute abundance of each unique TCRbeta CDR3 rearrangement, sequence reads were collapsed and filtered. For each sample, productive Simpson clonality was calculated as the square root of Simpson's diversity index over productive rearrangements. TCRdb mirrors the immuneACCESS table, restricted to in-frame sequences. Some clones are absent from its copies; in checked studies, under half trace to an unresolved V gene, and the reason for the others is unknown. The V and J calls and the clone size are those of that table, but D and trimming were determined from the DNA. Across this sample there are about 100,000 clones, with 69% seen only once. Jointly, the top ten make up roughly 6% of the sample.

The study at large found these results: The amount of clinical and demographic metadata varied by source and participant and was provided uncurated.

Recombination connected TRBV5-1 to TRBJ2-6; the D gene is perhaps TRBD1, on 6 matching bases. The sample comprised peripheral blood. This sequence was found in a man of 80 years or more with acute or convalescent COVID-19. CDR3 protein: CASSLDRLGANVLTF. The base sequence is TGCGCCAGCAGCTTAGACAGGCTTGGGGCCAACGTCCTGACTTTC.